A single sample gave rise to the 30 T cell receptor beta chains below, sequenced in a study of T-cell reconstitution after alpha-beta-depleted transplantation in children. Construction of the TCRbeta library involved unique molecular identifiers. Via MiXCR, TCRdb re-called the PCR reads, giving one row per CDR3 protein. The sample comprises some 490,000 distinct CDR3 sequences, around 12% of which are singletons, and over 5.5% rests with the top ten. Sequenced here: PBMCs from the stem cell graft donor, sampled from the stem cell graft. The source is a human donor who donated a stem cell graft to a child with combined immunodeficiency.

This clonotype has at least ten counts. This sequence joins TRBV20-1 and TRBJ2-7; 14 bases agree with TRBD2. Germline CDR1 reads DFQATT; CDR2 reads SNEGSKA (reference sequence). V lost 6 bases, J lost 5 bases, and 3 bases stayed unmatched. CDR3 length equals 13 residues. The chain's CDR3 is CSALGLAGDEQYF. CDR3 bases: TGCAGTGCCCTGGGACTAGCGGGAGACGAGCAGTACTTC.

This clonotype was detected only a few times. The V call is TRBV7-9, the J call TRBJ2-1, with 9 bases aligning to TRBD1. With V trimmed by 7 bases and J by 3 bases, 7 bases remained unmatched. The germline V gene encodes CDR1 SEHNR and CDR2 FQNEAQ (reference sequence). The CDR3 covers 15 residues. CDR3 DNA sequence: TGTGCCAGCACCACCGGGACAGGGATCTACAATGAGCAGTTCTTC. Its translation: CASTTGTGIYNEQFF. Drawing the rest from reference TRBV7-9 and TRBJ2-1, the complete variable domain is DTGVSQNPRHKITKRGQNVTFRCDPISEHNRLYWYRQTLGQGPEFLTYFQNEAQLEKSRLLSDRFSAERPKGSFSTLEIQRTEQGDSAMYLCASTTGTGIYNEQFFGPGTRLTVL.

This clonotype has a handful of counts. V is TRBV20-1 and J is TRBJ1-2; TRBD1 aligns across 7 bases. With 5 bases clipped from V and 4 bases from J, the junction kept 4 bases outside the gene matches. The CDR3 sequence is 12 residues long. Germline CDR1 is DFQATT and CDR2 is SNEGSKA (reference sequence). CDR3 sequence (DNA): TGCAGTGCTCAAGGGACAGCCTATGGCTACACCTTC. Translation gives CSAQGTAYGYTF.

In its sample, this clonotype was seen a few times. CDR3 sequence reads: CSVGTIDRGYYEQYF. DNA for the CDR3: TGCAGCGTTGGAACAATTGACCGTGGATATTACGAGCAGTACTTC. The rearrangement joins TRBV29-1 to TRBJ2-7, with unresolved D. Deletions cut 4 bases from V and 4 bases from J, with 20 bases between. CDR3 length: 15 amino acids. The V gene's germline CDR1 is SQVTM and CDR2 ANQGSEA.

A few counts support this clonotype. CDR3 in amino acids: CASSFRPGDEQFF. The CDR3 DNA is TGTGCCAGCAGTTTCCGACCTGGGGATGAGCAGTTCTTC. The chain links TRBV28 to TRBJ2-1; no clear D. This CDR3 is built from 13 residues. Germline V gene lookup returns CDR1 MDHEN and CDR2 SYDVKM. The V end was cut by 3 bases, the J end by 8 bases, with 11 bases between.

This clonotype has more than one count but fewer than ten. This rearrangement joins TRBV29-1 to TRBJ2-4; 7 bases match TRBD2. From germline, CDR1 is SQVTM and CDR2 ANQGSEA. The V gene end was trimmed by 0 bases and the J gene end by 14 bases; junction bases not matched to a gene: 10. The CDR3 length is 13 residues. The CDR3 loop is CSVEDRGDGAEYF. The CDR3 DNA reads as TGCAGCGTTGAAGATCGGGGGGACGGTGCCGAGTACTTC.

This clonotype occurred a few times. This chain links TRBV2 with TRBJ1-6; D ambiguous. The germline gives CDR1 SNHLY, CDR2 FYNNEI. The CDR3 length is 17 residues. Trimming pared 5 bases from V and 0 bases from J, leaving 14 bases between. Here the CDR3 reads CASSLLADVSYNSPLHF. CDR3 bases: TGTGCCAGCAGTCTTCTGGCCGATGTCTCCTATAATTCACCCCTCCACTTT.

The V and J genes are TRBV27 and TRBJ1-4; 9 bases fit TRBD1. V was pared by 6 bases and J by 5 bases, with 10 bases of the junction left unmatched. The CDR3 loop spans 16 amino acids. CDR1 and CDR2 from the germline V gene are MNHEY and SMNVEV (reference sequence). CDR3 protein: CASRPTTGGRNEKLFF. CDR3 sequence (DNA): TGTGCCAGCAGACCAACAACAGGGGGCAGGAATGAAAAACTGTTTTTT.

The chain links TRBV15 to TRBJ2-5, with D possibly TRBD1 on 5 matching bases. This CDR3 comprises 15 residues. Germline V gene sequence: CDR1 LNHNV, CDR2 YYDKDF (reference sequence). V was cut by 0 bases and J by 4 bases, with 12 bases left in between. CDR3 loop: CATSREGAWGETQYF. For the CDR3, the DNA is TGTGCCACCAGCAGAGAAGGGGCGTGGGGAGAGACCCAGTACTTC.

This sequence joins TRBV7-9 and TRBJ2-7; TRBD2 matches 12 bases. Germline CDR1 reads SEHNR; CDR2 reads FQNEAQ (reference sequence). This CDR3 comprises 17 residues. V lost 5 bases to trimming and J lost 2 bases; unmatched junction nucleotides: 10. The CDR3 loop is CASSLGLAGGFAYEQYF. In DNA, the CDR3 is TGTGCCAGCAGCCTGGGGCTAGCGGGAGGGTTCGCCTACGAGCAGTACTTC.

The rearrangement links TRBV7-2 to TRBJ1-1, with 9 bases that match TRBD1. The CDR3 runs 15 residues. The junction had 1 base not matched to a gene; V was cut back by 1 base and J by 1 base. CDR1 is SGHTA and CDR2 is FQGNSA in the germline V gene. The DNA of the CDR3 is TGTGCCAGCAGCTTAGTGGACAGGGGGAACACTGAAGCTTTCTTT. This gives the protein CASSLVDRGNTEAFF.

This clonotype occurred many times. CDR3 in DNA: TGTGCCAGCAGCGTAAGGGCCGTGGGAGTAGGGGGAGATACGCAGTATTTT. Its translation is CASSVRAVGVGGDTQYF. This chain connects TRBV9 to TRBJ2-3; D might be TRBD1 (6 bases). This CDR3 contains 17 residues. CDR1 and CDR2 from the germline V gene are SGDLS and YYNGEE. Trimming left V 1 base short and J 5 bases short, with 20 bases between.

This clonotype was picked up a small number of times. The gene calls are TRBV6-5 and TRBJ1-5; D unclear. This CDR3 comprises 14 residues. Germline V CDR1 and CDR2: MNHEY, SVGAGI. V was trimmed by 2 bases and J by 0 bases, leaving 5 bases between them. The DNA for the CDR3 is TGTGCCAGCAGTTACAAGGATAGCAATCAGCCCCAGCATTTT. It specifies CASSYKDSNQPQHF.

This clonotype has a handful of counts. CDR3 region: CATSRDSSGNTDTQYF. In nucleotides, the CDR3 is TGTGCCACCAGCAGAGATAGTAGCGGGAACACAGATACGCAGTATTTT. This chain connects TRBV15 to TRBJ2-3; 8 bases map to TRBD2. The CDR3 totals 16 residues. The V gene's germline CDR1 is LNHNV and CDR2 YYDKDF (reference sequence). The V and J ends lost 0 bases and 2 bases, in that order; junction bases with no gene match: 4. Together with reference TRBV15 and TRBJ2-3, the CDR3 gives the full variable domain: DAMVIQNPRYQVTQFGKPVTLSCSQTLNHNVMYWYQQKSSQAPKLLFHYYDKDFNNEADTPDNFQSRRPNTSFCFLDIRSPGLGDTAMYLCATSRDSSGNTDTQYFGPGTRLTVL.

Only a few counts were recorded for this clonotype. The chain joins TRBV12-3 or TRBV12-4 to TRBJ2-5; 7 bases are shared with TRBD1. J lost 4 bases, V lost 8 bases, and 10 bases had no gene match. CDR3 length: 14 amino acids. The CDR3 DNA reads TGTGCCAGCTCTCATGCGGACAGGCGAGAGACCCAGTACTTC. This gives the protein CASSHADRRETQYF.

This chain links TRBV12-3 or TRBV12-4 with TRBJ1-2; TRBD1 might be the D (5 bases). V lost 2 bases and J lost 0, with 13 bases in between. The CDR3 is made up of 16 amino acids. CDR3 sequence (DNA): TGTGCCAGCAGTTTAAGTGGGGGTCCAGCTAACTATGGCTACACCTTC. Amino acid sequence: CASSLSGGPANYGYTF.

The chain uses TRBV9 and TRBJ1-5; D is unresolved. This CDR3 is built from 14 residues. Per the germline V gene, CDR1 is SGDLS and CDR2 is YYNGEE. V dropped 4 bases and J dropped 4 bases, with 12 bases sitting between them. The CDR3 coding sequence is TGTGCCAGCAGCCCCCGAGGGAATAATCAGCCCCAGCATTTT. It specifies CASSPRGNNQPQHF.

The rearrangement uses TRBV3-1 and TRBJ2-1; D tentatively reads TRBD1 or TRBD2 (6 bases each). The length of the CDR3 is 15 residues. The germline V gene encodes CDR1 LGHDT and CDR2 YNNKEL (reference sequence). The V and J ends lost 0 bases and 10 bases respectively, with 16 bases between them. The CDR3 bases are TGTGCCAGCAGCCAAGAGATATGGGGGGCCGGGGAGCAGTTCTTC. This translates into CASSQEIWGAGEQFF.

This clonotype came up once. The chain recombines TRBV29-1 with TRBJ1-1; the match to TRBD1 covers 7 bases. This CDR3 has 11 residues. Germline V gene sequence: CDR1 SQVTM, CDR2 ANQGSEA. The ends lost 6 bases at V and 4 bases at J; junction bases unmatched: 2. The CDR3 is CSVRGRTEAFF. The CDR3 bases are TGCAGCGTGAGGGGGCGCACTGAAGCTTTCTTT.

This clonotype was seen many times. The chain employs TRBV27 and TRBJ2-2, with D maybe TRBD1 (5 bases). Germline CDR1 reads MNHEY; CDR2 reads SMNVEV (reference sequence). The CDR3 is made up of 14 amino acids. The V gene lost 6 bases and the J gene lost 1 base, with 9 bases spanning the gap. The CDR3 nucleotides are TGTGCCAGCAGGGTTACAGGGAACACCGGGGAGCTGTTTTTT. It yields the protein CASRVTGNTGELFF.

The chain couples TRBV6-1 to TRBJ2-2; D remains unclear. V was shortened by 7 bases and J by 1 base, with 7 bases between the two germline ends. Germline assignment: CDR1 MNHNS and CDR2 SASEGT. This CDR3 has 13 amino acids. This CDR3 reads CASITVNTGELFF. The CDR3 DNA reads TGTGCCAGCATCACGGTGAACACCGGGGAGCTGTTTTTT.

The CDR3 nucleotides are TGTGCCAGCAGGGGGGTTGGGAGCGGAGTATACAATGAGCAGTTCTTC. Translated: CASRGVGSGVYNEQFF. The rearrangement joins TRBV6-1 to TRBJ2-1; perhaps D is TRBD1 or TRBD2 (5 bases each). CDR1 and CDR2 (germline): MNHNS, SASEGT. Trimming left V 6 bases short and J 4 bases short, with 19 bases between. The CDR3 has 16 residues.

This clonotype was detected a few times. The chain joins TRBV4-3 to TRBJ1-2; no clear D. The V end was cut by 0 bases, the J end by 7 bases, with 12 bases between. The germline V gene has CDR1 LGHNA and CDR2 YSLEER. The CDR3 has 14 amino acids. The CDR3 nucleotides are TGCGCCAGCAGCCAAGATTTGGGCGGGCCTGGCTACACCTTC. Amino acid sequence: CASSQDLGGPGYTF.

This clonotype was recorded at least ten times. The chain uses TRBV7-2 and TRBJ2-1; D gene uncertain. V lost 3 bases to trimming and J lost 5 bases, with 17 bases between them. The CDR3 spans 16 residues. Germline CDR1 and CDR2: SGHTA and FQGNSA. CDR3 loop: CASSLQAQVGNNEQFF. CDR3 coding DNA: TGTGCCAGCAGCTTGCAAGCCCAGGTCGGTAACAATGAGCAGTTCTTC.

In its sample, this clonotype was seen a few times. The chain uses TRBV7-9 and TRBJ2-7; 13 bases match TRBD2. The CDR3 totals 16 residues. V lost 1 base, J lost 4 bases, and 4 bases stayed unmatched. Per germline, CDR1 SEHNR and CDR2 FQNEAQ (reference sequence). The CDR3 here is CASSLVTTSGRYEQYF. The CDR3 bases are TGTGCCAGCAGCTTAGTTACGACTAGCGGGAGGTACGAGCAGTACTTC.

The genes are TRBV13 and TRBJ2-7; D might be TRBD2 (5 bases). The germline V and J ends were trimmed by 3 bases and 4 bases, with 13 bases remaining between them. Germline V gene data show CDR1 as PRHDT and CDR2 as FYEKMQ (reference sequence). The CDR3 runs 14 residues. CDR3 amino acids: CASSFSSRLYEQYF. The CDR3 nucleotides are TGTGCCAGCAGCTTTTCTAGCAGGTTATACGAGCAGTACTTC. Full variable domain (outside the CDR3, taken from reference TRBV13 and TRBJ2-7): AAGVIQSPRHLIKEKRETATLKCYPIPRHDTVYWYQQGPGQDPQFLISFYEKMQSDKGSIPDRFSAQQFSDYHSELNMSSLELGDSALYFCASSFSSRLYEQYFGPGTRLTVT.

This clonotype has a count of ten or more. The chain links TRBV27 to TRBJ2-7; TRBD2 matches 9 bases. Germline trimming cut 5 bases from V and 4 bases from J; bases unmatched to any gene: 6. This CDR3 comprises 14 residues. The germline gives CDR1 MNHEY, CDR2 SMNVEV (reference sequence). The CDR3 region has the DNA TGTGCCAGCAGTCGACTAGCGGAACCTTACGAGCAGTACTTC. This translates into CASSRLAEPYEQYF.

This rearrangement joins TRBV6-1 to TRBJ1-5; weak D call: TRBD1 (6 bases). The germline V gene has CDR1 MNHNS and CDR2 SASEGT. The CDR3 spans 14 residues. V was trimmed by 4 bases and J by 6 bases, leaving 13 bases between them. CDR3 protein: CASSGGQRGQPQHF. The DNA of the CDR3 is TGTGCCAGCAGTGGAGGACAGCGCGGTCAGCCCCAGCATTTT.

This sequence joins TRBV10-3 and TRBJ1-1; D is perhaps TRBD1 (6 bases). Germline CDR1 ENHRY, CDR2 SYGVKD. Trimming stripped 5 bases from V and 3 bases from J, with 10 bases between. This CDR3 has 13 residues. The CDR3: CAISPGEYTEAFF. The CDR3 nucleotides read TGTGCCATCAGTCCAGGGGAGTACACTGAAGCTTTCTTT.

This chain connects TRBV24-1 to TRBJ2-1; tentatively, D is TRBD1 (5 bases). The CDR3 extends over 13 amino acids. Deletions cut 0 bases from V and 11 bases from J, with 10 bases between. Germline CDR1 reads KGHDR; CDR2 reads SFDVKD. The CDR3 region is CATSDLSQGQQFF. The CDR3 DNA follows: TGTGCCACCAGTGATTTGTCCCAGGGTCAGCAGTTCTTC.